The 20 T cell receptor beta chains reported below all come from one sample, sequenced in a study of OX40 agonist ivuxolimab in advanced cancers. The method was immunoSEQ multiplex PCR; TCRdb's version includes in-frame clones alone and lacks a portion of them. The sample contains about 120,000 clones, over 85% of which appear only once. The sequencing here drew on CD4+ or CD8+ T cells sorted from blood, taken in a trial of the OX40 agonist ivuxolimab. These receptors were obtained from an adult with an advanced solid tumor such as melanoma, head and neck, liver or kidney cancer.

V usage is TRBV4-2 and J usage is TRBJ1-2, with TRBD1 as a possible D gene (6 bases). Germline V lookup: CDR1 LGHNA, CDR2 YNFKEQ. The V end was cut by 4 bases, the J end by 3 bases, with 18 bases between. The CDR3 contains 16 residues. CDR3 amino acids: CASSPLEVDSYYGYTF. The CDR3 nucleotides read TGTGCCAGCAGCCCCCTGGAGGTGGACAGTTACTATGGCTACACCTTC.

In this sample, this clone turned up once. The chain couples TRBV18 to TRBJ2-1; the D is unclear. Germline CDR1 reads KGHSH; CDR2 reads LQKENI. The ends were cut back, 6 bases at V and 1 base at J, with 7 bases in the middle. The CDR3 spans 13 residues. This CDR3 is CASSPLSYNEQFF. The CDR3 bases are TGTGCCAGCTCTCCTTTGTCCTACAATGAGCAGTTCTTC.

This clone was picked up one time. This chain connects TRBV5-1 to TRBJ2-5, with no clear D. The CDR3 is made up of 13 amino acids. The germline CDR1 and CDR2 sequences are SGHRS and YFSETQ. The V gene lost 3 bases and the J gene lost 6 bases, with 12 bases spanning the gap. The CDR3 nucleotides read TGCGCCAGCAGCTCCTCAGGTCTCAAGACCCAGTACTTC. This sequence encodes CASSSSGLKTQYF.

The V and J genes are TRBV5-4 and TRBJ2-1; TRBD2 might be the D (6 bases). Per the germline V gene, CDR1 is SGHNT and CDR2 is YYREEE (reference sequence). CDR3 length: 16 residues. V gave up 3 bases and J gave up 0 bases, with 13 bases separating them. The CDR3, as DNA: TGTGCCAGCAGCTATCCGGGAGCAAGCTCCTACAATGAGCAGTTCTTC. It specifies CASSYPGASSYNEQFF.

The chain joins TRBV30 to TRBJ2-5; 8 bases fit TRBD1. V trimming: 5 bases; J trimming: 0 bases; junction bases outside the gene matches: 2. The CDR3 length is 13 residues. Germline V gives CDR1 GTSNPN, CDR2 SVGIG (reference sequence). CDR3 protein: CAWGQGYQETQYF. CDR3 in DNA: TGTGCCTGGGGACAGGGATACCAAGAGACCCAGTACTTC.

This sequence joins TRBV28 and TRBJ1-5; possible D gene TRBD1, 5 bases. V was clipped by 3 bases and J by 11 bases, with 17 bases between them. Germline loops: CDR1 MDHEN, CDR2 SYDVKM. CDR3 length equals 14 residues. CDR3 protein: CASSLRTSRVAQHF. DNA for the CDR3: TGTGCCAGCAGTTTGAGGACATCCCGAGTGGCCCAGCATTTT.

The chain carries TRBV7-2 and TRBJ2-3; tentatively, D is TRBD2 (6 bases). With 5 bases removed from V and 2 bases from J, the gap between germline ends came to 14 bases. Germline assignment: CDR1 SGHTA and CDR2 FQGNSA. This CDR3 is 15 amino acids long. CDR3 residues: CASSPGDPYTDTQYF. The CDR3, as DNA: TGTGCCAGCAGCCCGGGGGACCCCTACACAGATACGCAGTATTTT.

The sample holds a few counts of this clone. This chain uses TRBV19 with TRBJ2-2; D is ambiguous. Per the germline V gene, CDR1 is LNHDA and CDR2 is SQIVND (reference sequence). This CDR3 contains 12 residues. V lost 7 bases and J lost 5, with 8 bases in between. The DNA for the CDR3 is TGTGCCAGTAAACTTGGTACCGGGGAGCTGTTTTTT. Translated: CASKLGTGELFF.

The chain is built from TRBV7-2 and TRBJ1-2, with a tentative D call TRBD1 (6 bases). The CDR3 runs to 14 residues. Trimming removed 5 bases from V and 0 bases from J, with 10 bases in between. Germline CDR1 is SGHTA and CDR2 is FQGNSA. CDR3 DNA sequence: TGTGCCAGCAGCACAGGGACCTCTAACTATGGCTACACCTTC. It specifies CASSTGTSNYGYTF.

The gene calls are TRBV15 and TRBJ2-7, with D tentatively TRBD1 (6 bases). Looked up from germline, CDR1 is LNHNV and CDR2 is YYDKDF (reference sequence). V lost 2 bases, J lost 4 bases, and 15 bases lay in between. This CDR3 comprises 15 residues. The CDR3 DNA is TGTGCCACCAGCAGAACCGGCCGGGACAAATACGAGCAGTACTTC. Translated: CATSRTGRDKYEQYF.

This chain connects TRBV25-1 to TRBJ2-2; no definite D call. V lost 5 bases and J lost 5, with 6 bases in between. This CDR3 spans 12 amino acids. Germline CDR1 is MGHDK and CDR2 is SYGVNS. Here the CDR3 DNA reads TGTGCCAGCAGTAAGGAGACCGGGGAGCTGTTTTTT. It yields the protein CASSKETGELFF.

The genes are TRBV9 and TRBJ1-2; weak D call: TRBD1 (6 bases). The ends were cut back, 4 bases at V and 10 bases at J, with 23 bases in the middle. The CDR3 covers 15 residues. Looked up from germline, CDR1 is SGDLS and CDR2 is YYNGEE. The CDR3 here is CASSPRDTTSRDYTF. The DNA for the CDR3 is TGTGCCAGCAGCCCAAGGGACACGACCTCGAGGGACTACACCTTC. Complete variable domain (other parts from reference TRBV9 and TRBJ1-2): DSGVTQTPKHLITATGQRVTLRCSPRSGDLSVYWYQQSLDQGLQFLIQYYNGEERAKGNILERFSAQQFPDLHSELNLSSLELGDSALYFCASSPRDTTSRDYTFGSGTRLTVV.

As concerns this clone: The same CDR3 also results from other DNA sequences found in this sample. The chain links TRBV19 to TRBJ2-1; the D call may be TRBD1 or TRBD2 (5 bases each). The CDR3 has 15 residues. CDR1 is LNHDA, CDR2 SQIVND, per germline (reference sequence). Between the trimmed V and J ends, which lost 0 bases and 5 bases, there was a span of 11 bases. The CDR3 protein is CASSIDRGRNNEQFF. DNA of the CDR3: TGTGCCAGTAGTATAGATCGGGGCAGAAACAATGAGCAGTTCTTC.

The chain joins TRBV15 to TRBJ1-3; D ambiguous. This CDR3 comprises 14 residues. Trimming shortened V by 4 bases and J by 0 bases, and 7 bases separated the two germline ends. Germline CDR1 reads LNHNV; CDR2 reads YYDKDF (reference sequence). CDR3: CATSIRNSGNTIYF. The CDR3 coding sequence is TGTGCCACCAGCATCCGCAACTCTGGAAACACCATATATTTT.

The chain employs TRBV28 and TRBJ1-1; TRBD1 matches at 8 bases. The CDR3 consists of 17 residues. Unmatched junction bases numbered 19, after V lost 6 bases and J lost 7 bases. Per the germline V gene, CDR1 is MDHEN and CDR2 is SYDVKM. The CDR3 spells CASSPNQGAPHGGEAFF. The CDR3 bases are TGTGCCAGCAGCCCGAATCAGGGGGCGCCACATGGAGGTGAAGCTTTCTTT.

This sequence joins TRBV25-1 and TRBJ2-1, with a possible D match to TRBD2 (5 bases). This CDR3 region has 14 residues. V was cut by 2 bases and J by 8 bases, with 13 bases left in between. From germline, CDR1 is MGHDK and CDR2 SYGVNS. The CDR3 nucleotides are TGTGCCAGCAGTGAACCGGGAAAAGGCTATGAGCAGTTCTTC. Encoded protein: CASSEPGKGYEQFF.

The rearrangement links TRBV20-1 to TRBJ1-2, with 7 bases lining up with TRBD1. Germline loops: CDR1 DFQATT, CDR2 SNEGSKA (reference sequence). Losses at the gene ends were 5 bases for V and 5 bases for J; bases not matched to a gene: 2. This CDR3 is built from 11 residues. This chain's CDR3 is CSAGTAYGYTF. Here the CDR3 DNA reads TGCAGTGCTGGGACAGCTTATGGCTACACCTTC.

On this clone itself: This CDR3 is also generated by other DNA sequences in the sample. This chain connects TRBV5-1 to TRBJ2-2; TRBD1 matches at 7 bases. The CDR3 length is 15 residues. Germline trimming cut 3 bases from V and 2 bases from J; bases unmatched to any gene: 4. Germline assignment: CDR1 SGHRS and CDR2 YFSETQ. CDR3 loop: CASSSGTANTGELFF. The CDR3 nucleotides read TGCGCCAGCAGCTCCGGGACAGCCAACACCGGGGAGCTGTTTTTT. The full variable domain, completed using reference TRBV5-1 and TRBJ2-2, is KAGVTQTPRYLIKTRGQQVTLSCSPISGHRSVSWYQQTPGQGLQFLFEYFSETQRNKGNFPGRFSGRQFSNSRSEMNVSTLELGDSALYLCASSSGTANTGELFFGEGSRLTVL.

This chain uses TRBV7-8 with TRBJ2-2; 7 bases match TRBD1. CDR1 and CDR2 from the germline V gene are SGHVS and FQNEAQ. The CDR3 is 15 residues long. V lost 5 bases and J lost 4; bases outside the gene matches: 7. The CDR3 region is CASSPRDSVTGELFF. The CDR3, as DNA: TGTGCCAGCAGCCCCCGGGACAGCGTCACCGGGGAGCTGTTTTTT. The whole variable domain, filled in from reference TRBV7-8 and TRBJ2-2, reads GAGVSQSPRYKVAKRGQDVALRCDPISGHVSLFWYQQALGQGPEFLTYFQNEAQLDKSGLPSDRFFAERPEGSVSTLKIQRTQQEDSAVYLCASSPRDSVTGELFFGEGSRLTVL.

This clone was detected only a few times. The chain couples TRBV5-1 to TRBJ2-7; D assignment may be TRBD1 or TRBD2 (5 bases each). V lost 7 bases and J 4 bases, leaving 15 bases between the germline ends. The germline CDR1 and CDR2 sequences are SGHRS and YFSETQ. The CDR3 is made up of 13 amino acids. The CDR3 coding sequence is TGCGCCAGCCATAGGGACCCGGGATACGAGCAGTACTTC. Its protein product is CASHRDPGYEQYF.